Here is one TCR beta chain with its context. The record originates from a study of control samples from healthy donors and cancer patients. Only in-frame clones appear in the TCRdb table, and some are missing; sequencing was by immunoSEQ multiplex PCR. Of 130,000 or so clones detected, about 90% appear once; the ten largest clones hold more than 6.5%. Germline CDR1 reads LGHDT; CDR2 reads YNNKEL (reference sequence). J lost 2 bases, V lost 4 bases, and 6 bases had no gene match. The CDR3 runs 16 residues. The specimen sequenced was blood. The receptor's source is a man in his late teens or twenties in good health. V is TRBV3-1 (or the pseudogene TRBV3-2) and J is TRBJ2-2; 8 bases line up with TRBD1. CDR3: CASSPRTGKNTGELFF. CDR3 nucleotides: TGTGCCAGCAGCCCCCGGACAGGGAAAAACACCGGGGAGCTGTTTTTT.